Detailed here is one T cell receptor beta chain. Its antigen is unknown. The sample is drawn from a study of OX40 agonist ivuxolimab in advanced cancers. About the research overall: Participants could have had prior anti-PD-1, anti-PD-L1 or anti-CTLA-4 therapy, and roughly 39% had some.

Regarding the study as a whole: At doses 0.1 to 3.0 mg/kg, CD4+ and CD8+ clones expanded. Antigens targeted by the expanded peripheral T cells were not determined.

Sequencing was performed with immunoSEQ multiplex PCR; in TCRdb, only in-frame clones are kept and a portion is missing. The sample includes some 71,000 clones, just over 85% of them seen just once. Germline-derived CDR1 and CDR2 are SEHNR and FQNEAQ (reference sequence). The CDR3 consists of 11 residues. The V end lost 7 bases, the J end lost 5 bases, and 8 bases lay between the germline ends. The origin of this receptor is an adult with an advanced solid tumor such as melanoma, head and neck, liver or kidney cancer. Sequences were derived from CD4+ or CD8+ T cells sorted from blood, sampled in a trial of the OX40 agonist ivuxolimab. V gene TRBV7-9 combines with J gene TRBJ2-5; D is ambiguous. The CDR3 here is CASTSRETQYF. CDR3 DNA sequence: TGTGCCAGCACTAGTAGGGAGACCCAGTACTTC.